The following is a T cell receptor (beta chain) sequence with its context. The antigen remains unidentified. Here immunoSEQ multiplex PCR was the method, and the copy in TCRdb shows in-frame clones only, minus some. The table includes some 66,000 clones, about 88% detected once. The V segment lost 10 bases and the J segment 0 bases; nucleotides outside the gene matches: 27. CDR1 LNHDA and CDR2 SQIVND come from the germline V gene (reference sequence). This CDR3 comprises 21 residues. This entry is derived from a study of OX40 agonist ivuxolimab in advanced cancers. Background on the study: Patients with prior anti-PD-1, anti-PD-L1 or anti-CTLA-4 therapy were eligible; 40% had some.

Study outcomes and limitations: What antigens the expanded peripheral T cells recognized was never established.

The TCR was taken from an adult with an advanced solid tumor such as melanoma, head and neck, liver or kidney cancer. The J gene is TRBJ2-7, the V gene TRBV19; 10 bases fit TRBD1. This sample comprised CD4+ or CD8+ T cells sorted from blood, obtained in a trial of the OX40 agonist ivuxolimab. This CDR3 is CATIATSLGQGTPFYSYEQYF. The CDR3 bases are TGTGCCACCATCGCCACCAGCCTGGGACAGGGGACCCCTTTTTACTCCTACGAGCAGTACTTC.